Below are 31 T cell receptor beta chains sequenced from a single sample in a study of T cell responses to AZD1222 COVID-19 vaccine. Profiling relied on immunoSEQ multiplex PCR, and the TCRdb table lists in-frame clones only, not all of them. The table includes about 110,000 clones, about 81% detected once. The specimen comprised peripheral blood, sampled on day 0 of AZD1222 vaccination. These receptors came from an adult in good health.

The CDR3 nucleotides read TGTGCCAGCAGCTTAGAAGACAGGGTCAGCTATGGCTACACCTTC. Protein: CASSLEDRVSYGYTF. The chain uses TRBV5-6 and TRBJ1-2; 7 bases are a match to TRBD1. With V trimmed by 2 bases and J by 4 bases, 8 bases remained unmatched. Germline V gives CDR1 SGHDT, CDR2 YYEEEE. The CDR3 has 15 residues.

The J gene is TRBJ1-1, the V gene TRBV5-6, with TRBD1 identical over 10 bases. Unmatched junction bases numbered 11, after V lost 4 bases and J lost 11 bases. This CDR3 comprises 14 residues. CDR1 SGHDT and CDR2 YYEEEE come from the germline V gene. CDR3 in DNA: TGTGCCAGCAGCAACCGCCGGGACAGGGGACCCGCTTTCTTT. Encoded protein: CASSNRRDRGPAFF. Filled out from reference TRBV5-6 and TRBJ1-1, the complete variable domain reads DAGVTQSPTHLIKTRGQQVTLRCSPKSGHDTVSWYQQALGQGPQFIFQYYEEEERQRGNFPDRFSGHQFPNYSSELNVNALLLGDSALYLCASSNRRDRGPAFFGQGTRLTVV.

V is TRBV27 and J is TRBJ1-1; unclear D gene. V shed 6 bases and J shed 8 bases, with 10 bases lying between them. CDR1 MNHEY and CDR2 SMNVEV come from the germline V gene (reference sequence). This CDR3 contains 11 residues. The CDR3 nucleotides read TGTGCCAGCAGGAGTAGAACAGAAGCTTTCTTT. Its translation: CASRSRTEAFF.

This rearrangement joins TRBV18 to TRBJ1-3; possibly TRBD1 for D (5 bases). Trimming took 6 bases from V and 0 from J, leaving 18 bases between them. This CDR3 comprises 17 residues. Germline CDR1 and CDR2: KGHSH and LQKENI. The CDR3 DNA sequence: TGTGCCAGCTCGCACTTGGAGGGGACTAGCTCTGGAAACACCATATATTTT. This gives the protein CASSHLEGTSSGNTIYF.

This chain uses TRBV9 with TRBJ2-5; no clear D gene. This CDR3 comprises 15 residues. The V gene's germline CDR1 is SGDLS and CDR2 YYNGEE. The ends were cut back, 0 bases at V and 7 bases at J, with 16 bases in the middle. The CDR3 DNA follows: TGTGCCAGCAGCGTAGACTCAAGACCCTCGGGGACCCAGTACTTC. It specifies CASSVDSRPSGTQYF.

The rearrangement uses TRBV6-6 and TRBJ1-6, with a tentative D call TRBD1 (5 bases). Germline V gives CDR1 MNHNY, CDR2 SVGAGI (reference sequence). The germline V and J ends were trimmed by 6 bases and 10 bases, with 22 bases remaining between them. CDR3 length equals 16 residues. The CDR3 loop is CASSRGRLGGSSPLHF. CDR3 DNA sequence: TGTGCCAGCAGCCGTGGACGGCTTGGGGGTTCCTCACCCCTCCACTTT.

The chain has TRBV7-2 and TRBJ2-2; TRBD1 matches 8 bases. The V gene end was trimmed by 1 base and the J gene end by 8 bases; junction bases not matched to a gene: 3. This CDR3 is built from 14 residues. Looked up from germline, CDR1 is SGHTA and CDR2 is FQGNSA. In DNA, the CDR3 is TGTGCCAGCAGCTTAGATGGACAGGGAGGGGAGCTGTTTTTT. Amino acids: CASSLDGQGGELFF. Drawing the rest from reference TRBV7-2 and TRBJ2-2, the complete variable domain is GAGVSQSPSNKVTEKGKDVELRCDPISGHTALYWYRQSLGQGLEFLIYFQGNSAPDKSGLPSDRFSAERTGGSVSTLTIQRTQQEDSAVYLCASSLDGQGGELFFGEGSRLTVL.

The V and J genes are TRBV11-2 and TRBJ2-2; the D is unclear. The length of the CDR3 is 12 residues. Deletions cut 3 bases from V and 7 bases from J, with 6 bases between. Looked up from germline, CDR1 is SGHAT and CDR2 is FQNNGV. CDR3 sequence reads: CASSLSHGELFF. CDR3 DNA sequence: TGTGCCAGCAGCTTGTCCCACGGGGAGCTGTTTTTT.

The V call is TRBV18, the J call TRBJ1-6; D is undetermined. Germline CDR1 and CDR2: KGHSH and LQKENI. V gave up 4 bases and J gave up 6 bases, with 10 bases separating them. This CDR3 region has 14 residues. CDR3 amino acids: CASSQGSLNSPLHF. CDR3 in DNA: TGTGCCAGCTCACAGGGCAGTCTTAATTCACCCCTCCACTTT.

The chain carries TRBV7-2 and TRBJ2-1; TRBD2 matches at 11 bases. This CDR3 contains 15 residues. Germline V gives CDR1 SGHTA, CDR2 FQGNSA. J lost 6 bases, V lost 5 bases, and 6 bases had no gene match. The CDR3 bases are TGTGCCAGCAGCCCCCGGCTAGCGGGAGGCAATGAGCAGTTCTTC. It encodes CASSPRLAGGNEQFF. The entire variable domain, with the rest obtained from reference TRBV7-2 and TRBJ2-1, is as follows: GAGVSQSPSNKVTEKGKDVELRCDPISGHTALYWYRQSLGQGLEFLIYFQGNSAPDKSGLPSDRFSAERTGGSVSTLTIQRTQQEDSAVYLCASSPRLAGGNEQFFGPGTRLTVL.

The chain links TRBV18 to TRBJ2-3; 8 bases are shared with TRBD2. This CDR3 is built from 15 residues. V shed 2 bases and J 2 bases; nucleotides not matched to a gene: 3. CDR1 KGHSH and CDR2 LQKENI come from the germline V gene. The CDR3 sequence: CASSPTSGITDTQYF. The CDR3 DNA sequence: TGTGCCAGCTCACCAACTAGCGGTATCACAGATACGCAGTATTTT.

This clone was seen a few times. This sequence joins TRBV28 and TRBJ2-7, with TRBD2 identical over 11 bases. With V trimmed by 5 bases and J by 5 bases, 11 bases remained unmatched. The CDR3 has 16 amino acids. From germline, CDR1 is MDHEN and CDR2 SYDVKM. The CDR3 nucleotides read TGTGCCAGCAGTCCCCTCTTTAGCGGGGGGGCAAACGAGCAGTACTTC. Its translation is CASSPLFSGGANEQYF.

This sequence joins TRBV4-1 and TRBJ2-2; a weak D match, TRBD2 (6 bases). The germline V gene encodes CDR1 MGHRA and CDR2 YSYEKL. V was pared by 5 bases and J by 5 bases, with 15 bases between. This CDR3 has 15 amino acids. The CDR3 here is CASSDGSKLTGELFF. DNA for the CDR3: TGCGCCAGCAGCGACGGGAGCAAGTTGACCGGGGAGCTGTTTTTT.

V is TRBV7-2 and J is TRBJ1-2; D might be TRBD1 (6 bases). The germline V and J ends were trimmed by 1 base and 8 bases, with 14 bases remaining between them. This CDR3 comprises 14 residues. Germline V gene sequence: CDR1 SGHTA, CDR2 FQGNSA. The CDR3 coding sequence is TGTGCCAGCAGCTTAGTTCCAGGGGCGGAGGGCTACACCTTC. It yields the protein CASSLVPGAEGYTF.

The chain couples TRBV7-2 to TRBJ2-5; TRBD2 matches at 8 bases. The CDR3 runs 13 residues. The V and J ends lost 5 bases and 10 bases, in that order; junction bases with no gene match: 9. Germline loops: CDR1 SGHTA, CDR2 FQGNSA. Written as DNA, the CDR3 is TGTGCCAGCAGCCCGGGACTAGATAGGGTCCAGTACTTC. Translated: CASSPGLDRVQYF.

The rearrangement uses TRBV7-6 and TRBJ2-5, with 8 bases identical to TRBD2. Germline trimming cut 5 bases from V and 3 bases from J; bases unmatched to any gene: 8. Germline CDR1 reads SGHVS; CDR2 reads FNYEAQ. This CDR3 contains 15 residues. The CDR3 DNA sequence: TGTGCCAGCAGCGAGGGACTAGTCCCCAAAGAGACCCAGTACTTC. It codes for CASSEGLVPKETQYF.

V usage is TRBV6-2 or TRBV6-3 and J usage is TRBJ1-2; weak D call: TRBD1 (6 bases). Between the trimmed V and J ends, which lost 2 bases and 6 bases, there was a span of 13 bases. The CDR3 has 14 amino acids. Germline CDR1 MNHEY, CDR2 SVGEGT. In DNA, the CDR3 is TGTGCCAGCAGTTACACAGGGACCATGAATGGCTACACCTTC. It is translated as CASSYTGTMNGYTF.

The chain employs TRBV2 and TRBJ2-3, with unresolved D. Looked up from germline, CDR1 is SNHLY and CDR2 is FYNNEI. This CDR3 has 14 residues. Trimming pared 5 bases from V and 3 bases from J, leaving 12 bases between. The CDR3 here is CASSRSLWTDTQYF. CDR3 nucleotides: TGTGCCAGCAGTCGTTCTCTGTGGACAGATACGCAGTATTTT.

The rearrangement uses TRBV5-1 and TRBJ2-7, with 8 bases identical to TRBD2. The CDR3 length is 15 residues. The junction had 7 bases not matched to a gene; V was cut back by 2 bases and J by 3 bases. Germline values: CDR1 SGHRS, CDR2 YFSETQ. CDR3 in amino acids: CASSFPGLGIYEQYF. As DNA, the CDR3 is TGCGCCAGCAGCTTTCCGGGACTAGGTATCTACGAGCAGTACTTC.

The rearrangement uses TRBV7-9 and TRBJ2-7; 16 bases are a match to TRBD2. The CDR3 loop spans 17 amino acids. The V segment lost 5 bases and the J segment 4 bases; nucleotides outside the gene matches: 8. The germline V gene encodes CDR1 SEHNR and CDR2 FQNEAQ (reference sequence). The CDR3 sequence is CASSATGTSGRAYEQYF. DNA for the CDR3: TGTGCCAGCAGCGCGACCGGGACTAGCGGGAGGGCGTACGAGCAGTACTTC.

The rearrangement uses TRBV2 and TRBJ1-1; TRBD1 matches 9 bases. Germline CDR1 reads SNHLY; CDR2 reads FYNNEI. The CDR3 covers 14 residues. J was trimmed by 11 bases and V by 5 bases; bases with no gene match: 12. CDR3 protein: CASSRDPGQGVAFF. In nucleotides, the CDR3 is TGTGCCAGCAGTCGCGATCCGGGACAGGGAGTTGCTTTCTTT.

The chain recombines TRBV7-7 with TRBJ2-5; maybe TRBD2 (6 bases). Germline assignment: CDR1 SSHAT and CDR2 FNYEAQ (reference sequence). The CDR3 contains 14 residues. Trimming took 4 bases from V and 5 from J, leaving 14 bases between them. CDR3 amino acids: CASSSLAGSETQYF. CDR3 in DNA: TGTGCCAGCAGCTCCTTGGCGGGGTCGGAGACCCAGTACTTC.

The chain uses TRBV10-1 and TRBJ2-5; 10 bases line up with TRBD2. The germline V gene encodes CDR1 WNHNN and CDR2 SYGVQD (reference sequence). The CDR3 spans 17 residues. Trimming removed 2 bases from V and 4 bases from J; junction bases left unmatched: 10. CDR3 nucleotide sequence: TGCGCCAGCAGTGAGCAAGCGGGAGGGAAAACCGGAGAGACCCAGTACTTC. This sequence encodes CASSEQAGGKTGETQYF.

The J gene is TRBJ2-7, the V gene TRBV6-5; D uncertain. The V end lost 6 bases, the J end lost 0 bases, and 3 bases lay between the germline ends. This CDR3 comprises 11 residues. Germline values: CDR1 MNHEY, CDR2 SVGAGI. CDR3 sequence reads: CASRSSYEQYF. CDR3 bases: TGTGCCAGCAGGAGCTCCTACGAGCAGTACTTC.

The V and J genes are TRBV7-9 and TRBJ2-4, with D tentatively TRBD1 (6 bases). Germline CDR1 reads SEHNR; CDR2 reads FQNEAQ (reference sequence). Between the trimmed V and J ends, which lost 5 bases and 8 bases, there was a span of 16 bases. CDR3 length: 14 amino acids. Here the CDR3 DNA reads TGTGCCAGCAGCCCCAGGGGTGTTGGAGACATTCAGTACTTC. It is translated as CASSPRGVGDIQYF.

The chain carries TRBV28 and TRBJ1-4; D perhaps matches TRBD1 (6 bases). Germline V lookup: CDR1 MDHEN, CDR2 SYDVKM. The CDR3 extends over 15 amino acids. Between the trimmed V and J ends, which lost 7 bases and 6 bases, there was a span of 18 bases. The CDR3 spells CASTSAVGGDEKLFF. The CDR3 DNA reads TGTGCCAGCACTTCCGCCGTGGGGGGCGATGAAAAACTGTTTTTT.

This clone was recorded only once. The chain recombines TRBV28 with TRBJ2-1; 13 nucleotides line up with TRBD2. Losses at the gene ends were 6 bases for V and 8 bases for J; bases not matched to a gene: 7. The CDR3 extends over 15 amino acids. The germline V gene encodes CDR1 MDHEN and CDR2 SYDVKM. CDR3 sequence reads: CASSLGTSGAHEQFF. DNA of the CDR3: TGTGCCAGCAGCCTAGGGACTAGCGGGGCCCATGAGCAGTTCTTC.

This chain links TRBV6-6 with TRBJ1-5; no definite D call. This CDR3 spans 14 amino acids. Trimming removed 6 bases from V and 0 bases from J, with 9 bases in between. From germline, CDR1 is MNHNY and CDR2 SVGAGI (reference sequence). CDR3 sequence: CASSLGVSNQPQHF. CDR3 DNA sequence: TGTGCCAGCAGCCTAGGAGTTAGCAATCAGCCCCAGCATTTT.

The CDR3 protein is CASSLPWGGLHF. The CDR3 nucleotides are TGTGCCAGCAGTTTACCGTGGGGGGGTCTCCACTTT. V is TRBV28 and J is TRBJ1-6, with D perhaps TRBD1 (5 bases). Germline CDR1 reads MDHEN; CDR2 reads SYDVKM. V lost 2 bases, J lost 16 bases, and 12 bases lay in between. This CDR3 has 12 residues.

The CDR3 spells CATSRGDRANSPLHF. The CDR3 DNA reads TGTGCCACCAGCAGAGGGGACAGGGCCAATTCACCCCTCCACTTT. The gene calls are TRBV15 and TRBJ1-6, with 9 positions matching TRBD1. With 1 base clipped from V and 7 bases from J, the junction kept 2 bases outside the gene matches. Germline CDR1 LNHNV, CDR2 YYDKDF (reference sequence). The CDR3 is 15 amino acids.

This chain links TRBV18 with TRBJ1-1; the D gene is possibly TRBD1 (5 bases). The CDR3 spans 15 residues. Trimming left V 4 bases short and J 7 bases short, with 19 bases between. Germline V lookup: CDR1 KGHSH, CDR2 LQKENI. The CDR3 region is CASSQAAISGGEAFF. The CDR3, as DNA: TGTGCCAGCTCACAGGCAGCCATCTCTGGGGGTGAAGCTTTCTTT.